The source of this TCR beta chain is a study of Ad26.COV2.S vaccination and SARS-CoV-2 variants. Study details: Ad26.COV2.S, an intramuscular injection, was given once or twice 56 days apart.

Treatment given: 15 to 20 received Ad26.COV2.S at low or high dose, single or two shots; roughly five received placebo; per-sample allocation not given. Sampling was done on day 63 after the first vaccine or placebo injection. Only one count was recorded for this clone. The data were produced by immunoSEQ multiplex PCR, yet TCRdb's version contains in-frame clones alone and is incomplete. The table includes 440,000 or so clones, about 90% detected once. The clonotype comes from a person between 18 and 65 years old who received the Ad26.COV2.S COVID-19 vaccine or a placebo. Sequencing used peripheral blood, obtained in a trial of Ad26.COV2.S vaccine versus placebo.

CDR3 region: CASSIAVGTGPQETQYF. The CDR3 DNA sequence: TGTGCCAGTAGTATAGCCGTAGGGACAGGGCCCCAAGAGACCCAGTACTTC. The J gene is TRBJ2-5, the V gene TRBV19, with 9 bases matching TRBD1. Germline lookup yields CDR1 LNHDA and CDR2 SQIVND (reference sequence). The CDR3 spans 17 residues. Germline trimming cut 1 base from V and 1 base from J; bases unmatched to any gene: 7. The full variable domain, with the rest looked up from reference TRBV19 and TRBJ2-5, is DGGITQSPKYLFRKEGQNVTLSCEQNLNHDAMYWYRQDPGQGLRLIYYSQIVNDFQKGDIAEGYSVSREKKESFPLTVTSAQKNPTAFYLCASSIAVGTGPQETQYFGPGTRLLVL.